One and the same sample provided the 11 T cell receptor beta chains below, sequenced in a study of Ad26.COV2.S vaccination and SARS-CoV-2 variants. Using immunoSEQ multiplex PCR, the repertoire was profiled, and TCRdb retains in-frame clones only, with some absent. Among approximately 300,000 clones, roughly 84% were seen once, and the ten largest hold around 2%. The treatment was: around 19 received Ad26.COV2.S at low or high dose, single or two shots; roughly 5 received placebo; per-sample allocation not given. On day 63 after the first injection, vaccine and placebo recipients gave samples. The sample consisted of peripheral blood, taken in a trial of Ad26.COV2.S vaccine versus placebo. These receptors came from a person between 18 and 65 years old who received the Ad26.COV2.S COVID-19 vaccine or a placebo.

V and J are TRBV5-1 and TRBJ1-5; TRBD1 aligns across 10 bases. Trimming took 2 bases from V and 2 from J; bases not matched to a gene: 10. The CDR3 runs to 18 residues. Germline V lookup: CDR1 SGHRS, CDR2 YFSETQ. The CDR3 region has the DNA TGCGCCAGCAGCTTAGTGGGACAGGGGCAGTTGGGCAATCAGCCCCAGCATTTT. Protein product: CASSLVGQGQLGNQPQHF.

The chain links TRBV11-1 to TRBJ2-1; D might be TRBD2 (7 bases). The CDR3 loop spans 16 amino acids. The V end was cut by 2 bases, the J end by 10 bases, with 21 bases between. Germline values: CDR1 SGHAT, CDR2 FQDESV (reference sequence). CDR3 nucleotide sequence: TGTGCCAGCAGCTTACACCCCAACCCGGGGGGCCGGGAGCAGTTCTTC. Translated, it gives CASSLHPNPGGREQFF.

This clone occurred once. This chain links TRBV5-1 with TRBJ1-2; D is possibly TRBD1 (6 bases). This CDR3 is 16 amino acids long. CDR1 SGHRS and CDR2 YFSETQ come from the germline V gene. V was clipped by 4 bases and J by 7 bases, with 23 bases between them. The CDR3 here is CASSPGSGASLGGYTF. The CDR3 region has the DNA TGCGCCAGCAGCCCGGGGTCAGGGGCCTCCTTGGGTGGCTACACCTTC. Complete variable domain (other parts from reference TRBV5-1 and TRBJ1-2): KAGVTQTPRYLIKTRGQQVTLSCSPISGHRSVSWYQQTPGQGLQFLFEYFSETQRNKGNFPGRFSGRQFSNSRSEMNVSTLELGDSALYLCASSPGSGASLGGYTFGSGTRLTVV.

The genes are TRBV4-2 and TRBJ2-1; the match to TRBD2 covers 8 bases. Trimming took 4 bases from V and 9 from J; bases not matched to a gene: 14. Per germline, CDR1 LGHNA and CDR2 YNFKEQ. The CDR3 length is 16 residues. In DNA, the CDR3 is TGTGCCAGCAGCCCCTCGGCGGGACTAGTTGAGGCTGAGCAGTTCTTC. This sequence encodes CASSPSAGLVEAEQFF.

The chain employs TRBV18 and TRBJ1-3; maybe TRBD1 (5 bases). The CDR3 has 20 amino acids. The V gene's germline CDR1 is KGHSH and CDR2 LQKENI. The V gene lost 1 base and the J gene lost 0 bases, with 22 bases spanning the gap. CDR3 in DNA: TGTGCCAGCTCACCACGGACGGGTTCGGTAGAGGGACTCTCTGGAAACACCATATATTTT. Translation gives CASSPRTGSVEGLSGNTIYF.

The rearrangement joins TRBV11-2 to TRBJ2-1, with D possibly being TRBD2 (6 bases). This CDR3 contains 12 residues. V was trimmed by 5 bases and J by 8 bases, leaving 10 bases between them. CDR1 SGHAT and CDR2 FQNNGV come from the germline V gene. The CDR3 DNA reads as TGTGCCAGCAGCCCGCAGCGGGATGAGCAGTTCTTC. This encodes CASSPQRDEQFF. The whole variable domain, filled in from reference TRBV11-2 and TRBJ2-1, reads EAGVAQSPRYKIIEKRQSVAFWCNPISGHATLYWYQQILGQGPKLLIQFQNNGVVDDSQLPKDRFSAERLKGVDSTLKIQPAKLEDSAVYLCASSPQRDEQFFGPGTRLTVL.

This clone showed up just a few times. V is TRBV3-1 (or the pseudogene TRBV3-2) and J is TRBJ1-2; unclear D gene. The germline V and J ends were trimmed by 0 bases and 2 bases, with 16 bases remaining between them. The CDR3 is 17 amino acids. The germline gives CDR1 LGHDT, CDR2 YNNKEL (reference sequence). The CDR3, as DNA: TGTGCCAGCAGCCAAGAGACTGCTACTCTCCTCAACTATGGCTACACCTTC. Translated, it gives CASSQETATLLNYGYTF.

The CDR3 sequence: CASSPTGGVETQYF. The CDR3 nucleotides are TGTGCCAGCAGCCCGACAGGGGGTGTGGAGACCCAGTACTTC. The chain is built from TRBV6-5 and TRBJ2-5, with 9 bases that match TRBD1. The CDR3 is 14 amino acids. J gave up 5 bases and V 6 bases, and 7 bases lay outside the gene matches. Germline V gives CDR1 MNHEY, CDR2 SVGAGI.

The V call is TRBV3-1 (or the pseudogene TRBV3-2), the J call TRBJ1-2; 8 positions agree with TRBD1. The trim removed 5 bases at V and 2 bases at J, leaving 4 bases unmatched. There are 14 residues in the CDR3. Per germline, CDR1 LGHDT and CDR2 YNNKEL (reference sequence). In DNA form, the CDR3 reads TGTGCCAGCAGCTTCAGGGGGCTGAACTATGGCTACACCTTC. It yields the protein CASSFRGLNYGYTF.

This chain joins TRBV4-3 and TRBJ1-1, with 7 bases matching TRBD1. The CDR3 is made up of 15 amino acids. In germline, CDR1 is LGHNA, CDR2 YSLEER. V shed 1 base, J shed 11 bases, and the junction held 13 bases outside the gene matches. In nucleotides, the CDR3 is TGCGCCAGCAGCCAAGGAGGGGGAAACAGGGGAAAGGCTTTCTTT. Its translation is CASSQGGGNRGKAFF.

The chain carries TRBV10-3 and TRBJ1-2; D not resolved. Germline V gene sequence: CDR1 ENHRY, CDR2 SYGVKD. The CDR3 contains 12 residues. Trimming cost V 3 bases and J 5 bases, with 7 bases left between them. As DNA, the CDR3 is TGTGCCATCAGTGAAAGTAGTTATGGCTACACCTTC. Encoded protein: CAISESSYGYTF.